The 24 T cell receptor beta chains below were found in one sample sequenced in a study of beta chain features in type 1 diabetes. Expressed TCRB transcripts were sequenced because the isolated RNA had all been reverse transcribed beforehand. The data were produced by immunoSEQ multiplex PCR, yet TCRdb's version contains in-frame clones alone and is incomplete. This sample has under 400,000 clones, with roughly a fifth found just once. Sequencing input: naive CD4+ T cells from blood. The receptors derive from a woman between 18 and 30 years old in good health.

About this clone: This specimen includes other DNA sequences encoding the same CDR3. This rearrangement joins TRBV30 to TRBJ1-5; D unclear. CDR3 length: 13 residues. The germline gives CDR1 GTSNPN, CDR2 SVGIG (reference sequence). Trimming cost V 1 base and J 1 base, with 5 bases left between them. The CDR3 DNA reads as TGTGCCTGGAGTGCACAGAGCAATCAGCCCCAGCATTTT. Translated: CAWSAQSNQPQHF. The complete variable domain, with remaining parts taken from reference TRBV30 and TRBJ1-5, reads SQTIHQWPATLVQPVGSPLSLECTVEGTSNPNLYWYRQAAGRGLQLLFYSVGIGQISSEVPQNLSASRPQDRQFILSSKKLLLSDSGFYLCAWSAQSNQPQHFGDGTRLSIL.

This clone was observed a few times. The J gene is TRBJ2-2, the V gene TRBV7-2, with 11 bases that match TRBD1. The V gene end was trimmed by 1 base and the J gene end by 5 bases; junction bases not matched to a gene: 6. Germline V CDR1 and CDR2: SGHTA, FQGNSA. This CDR3 comprises 17 residues. This CDR3 reads CASSLGTGGGKTGELFF. The CDR3 nucleotides read TGTGCCAGCAGCTTAGGGACAGGGGGCGGGAAGACCGGGGAGCTGTTTTTT.

There are a few counts of this clone. The V and J genes are TRBV7-9 and TRBJ2-7; 14 nucleotides match TRBD2. CDR3 size: 16 residues. Germline V gene sequence: CDR1 SEHNR, CDR2 FQNEAQ (reference sequence). With 1 base clipped from V and 6 bases from J, the junction kept 5 bases outside the gene matches. DNA of the CDR3: TGTGCCAGCAGCTTAGGTGCCGGACTAGCGGGAGGCGAGCAGTACTTC. It translates to CASSLGAGLAGGEQYF.

This clone appeared a few times. The CDR3 spells CAIGQAADDEQYF. The CDR3 DNA reads TGTGCCATCGGACAGGCAGCAGACGACGAGCAGTACTTC. The gene calls are TRBV30 and TRBJ2-7, with TRBD1 matching over 7 bases. The V gene end was trimmed by 8 bases and the J gene end by 5 bases; junction bases not matched to a gene: 12. There are 13 residues in the CDR3. Germline CDR1 and CDR2: GTSNPN and SVGIG (reference sequence).

The chain links TRBV29-1 to TRBJ1-1, with D possibly TRBD1 on 6 matching bases. The V end lost 6 bases, the J end lost 1 base, and 12 bases lay between the germline ends. In germline, CDR1 is SQVTM, CDR2 ANQGSEA. There are 13 residues in the CDR3. CDR3 nucleotide sequence: TGCAGCGTCGGTCGACAGGAGAACACTGAAGCTTTCTTT. It translates to CSVGRQENTEAFF. Looking up the rest from reference TRBV29-1 and TRBJ1-1 gives the full variable domain: SAVISQKPSRDICQRGTSLTIQCQVDSQVTMMFWYRQQPGQSLTLIATANQGSEATYESGFVIDKFPISRPNLTFSTLTVSNMSPEDSSIYLCSVGRQENTEAFFGQGTRLTVV.

The J gene is TRBJ2-3, the V gene TRBV6-6; 15 positions match TRBD2. CDR1 and CDR2 from the germline V gene are MNHNY and SVGAGI (reference sequence). J was trimmed by 5 bases and V by 4 bases; bases with no gene match: 4. This CDR3 comprises 16 residues. CDR3 sequence: CASSLGLAGGGDTQYF. CDR3 nucleotide sequence: TGTGCCAGCAGTTTGGGACTAGCGGGAGGCGGAGATACGCAGTATTTT.

This clone was seen more than once but under ten times. V gene TRBV10-3 combines with J gene TRBJ2-5; TRBD1 is a possible D gene (5 bases). The V end was cut by 2 bases, the J end by 4 bases, with 14 bases between. CDR1 and CDR2 (germline): ENHRY, SYGVKD. This CDR3 is 15 amino acids long. The CDR3 sequence is CAISEPTGPPETQYF. The CDR3 DNA reads TGTGCCATCAGTGAGCCTACAGGTCCTCCAGAGACCCAGTACTTC.

The chain recombines TRBV19 with TRBJ1-1; D might be TRBD1 (5 bases). The CDR3 is made up of 16 amino acids. V lost 5 bases and J lost 0, with 16 bases in between. The V gene's germline CDR1 is LNHDA and CDR2 SQIVND (reference sequence). CDR3 region: CASSAPGNSLNTEAFF. CDR3 nucleotide sequence: TGTGCCAGTAGTGCTCCAGGGAATTCCTTGAACACTGAAGCTTTCTTT.

The chain uses TRBV19 and TRBJ1-5, with 8 bases identical to TRBD1. Germline-derived CDR1 and CDR2 are LNHDA and SQIVND (reference sequence). V trimming: 4 bases; J trimming: 6 bases; junction bases outside the gene matches: 8. The CDR3 loop spans 15 amino acids. In nucleotides, the CDR3 is TGTGCCAGTAGTACCCTGGACAGGGAAGGTCAGCCCCAGCATTTT. Translating it yields CASSTLDREGQPQHF.

J is TRBJ1-5 and V is TRBV7-8, with TRBD1 matching over 12 bases. The CDR3 loop spans 17 amino acids. J was trimmed by 0 bases and V by 5 bases; bases with no gene match: 5. Germline CDR1 reads SGHVS; CDR2 reads FQNEAQ. The CDR3 nucleotides are TGTGCCAGCAGCCGGGACAGGGGGCCTGGTAGCAATCAGCCCCAGCATTTT. Translating it yields CASSRDRGPGSNQPQHF.

The chain has TRBV15 and TRBJ2-6; 10 bases map to TRBD1. The germline gives CDR1 LNHNV, CDR2 YYDKDF (reference sequence). The V and J ends lost 1 base and 3 bases, in that order; junction bases with no gene match: 3. The CDR3 consists of 17 residues. The CDR3 nucleotides are TGTGCCACCAGCAGAGGGGGGACAGGGGATGGGGCCAACGTCCTGACTTTC. It specifies CATSRGGTGDGANVLTF.

The gene calls are TRBV6-5 and TRBJ1-5; 9 bases map to TRBD1. Trimming at V came to 7 bases and at J to 4 bases, leaving 5 bases not matched to a gene. Germline CDR1 is MNHEY and CDR2 is SVGAGI. The CDR3 is 14 amino acids. The CDR3 is CASTGGQGNQPQHF. The CDR3 DNA is TGTGCCAGCACCGGGGGACAGGGAAATCAGCCCCAGCATTTT.

V gene TRBV2 combines with J gene TRBJ2-1, with D perhaps TRBD2 (6 bases). This CDR3 spans 14 amino acids. Trimming took off 5 bases at V and 4 bases at J, with 12 bases between the two ends. Per germline, CDR1 SNHLY and CDR2 FYNNEI. CDR3 sequence reads: CASSKEEGYNEQFF. The CDR3 coding sequence is TGTGCCAGCAGTAAGGAGGAGGGTTACAATGAGCAGTTCTTC.

The genes are TRBV30 and TRBJ1-2; 9 bases map to TRBD1. The ends lost 6 bases at V and 3 bases at J; junction bases unmatched: 5. The V gene's germline CDR1 is GTSNPN and CDR2 SVGIG (reference sequence). This CDR3 is 13 amino acids long. The CDR3 is CACTGGRYYGYTF. CDR3 DNA: TGTGCCTGTACAGGGGGCAGGTACTATGGCTACACCTTC.

This clone was seen many times. The chain combines TRBV7-9 with TRBJ1-4; TRBD1 matches 7 bases. With 5 bases clipped from V and 0 bases from J, the junction kept 6 bases outside the gene matches. The CDR3 spans 16 residues. Germline V gene lookup returns CDR1 SEHNR and CDR2 FQNEAQ (reference sequence). The CDR3 loop is CASSPGTAATNEKLFF. The CDR3 DNA is TGTGCCAGCAGCCCCGGGACAGCTGCAACTAATGAAAAACTGTTTTTT.

The chain combines TRBV5-1 with TRBJ2-5; TRBD2 agrees at 9 bases. This CDR3 region has 14 residues. Germline lookup yields CDR1 SGHRS and CDR2 YFSETQ. J gave up 5 bases and V 9 bases, and 11 bases lay outside the gene matches. The CDR3 loop reads CATAGSGGSETQYF. The CDR3 region has the DNA TGCGCCACCGCTGGAAGCGGGGGGTCGGAGACCCAGTACTTC.

In its sample, this clone was seen a few times. The J gene is TRBJ1-4, the V gene TRBV30, with D unclear. The ends were cut back, 1 base at V and 4 bases at J, with 7 bases in the middle. Germline CDR1 and CDR2: GTSNPN and SVGIG (reference sequence). This CDR3 region has 13 residues. The CDR3: CAWSDSNNEKLFF. The CDR3 DNA reads TGTGCCTGGAGTGACAGTAATAATGAAAAACTGTTTTTT.

In this sample, this clone turned up a few times. The V gene is TRBV6-6, the J gene TRBJ2-3, with D unresolved. The V end was cut by 6 bases, the J end by 2 bases, with 9 bases between. Germline V lookup: CDR1 MNHNY, CDR2 SVGAGI (reference sequence). The CDR3 is made up of 13 amino acids. DNA for the CDR3: TGTGCCAGCAGGAACGCGGACACAGATACGCAGTATTTT. Its translation is CASRNADTDTQYF.

Comments on this clone: The sample contains more than one DNA sequence encoding this CDR3. This sequence joins TRBV5-1 and TRBJ2-2; 9 positions agree with TRBD2. Germline-derived CDR1 and CDR2 are SGHRS and YFSETQ. The CDR3 sequence is 15 residues long. V trimming: 2 bases; J trimming: 2 bases; junction bases outside the gene matches: 1. The CDR3 DNA follows: TGCGCCAGCAGCTTAGCGGGGGGAAACACCGGGGAGCTGTTTTTT. This translates into CASSLAGGNTGELFF. The full variable domain, its missing parts supplied by reference TRBV5-1 and TRBJ2-2, is KAGVTQTPRYLIKTRGQQVTLSCSPISGHRSVSWYQQTPGQGLQFLFEYFSETQRNKGNFPGRFSGRQFSNSRSEMNVSTLELGDSALYLCASSLAGGNTGELFFGEGSRLTVL.

This clone was observed a handful of times. The chain has TRBV4-1 and TRBJ2-1; a weak D match, TRBD1 (6 bases). The germline V and J ends were trimmed by 3 bases and 9 bases, with 12 bases remaining between them. The germline gives CDR1 MGHRA, CDR2 YSYEKL. The CDR3 covers 13 residues. The CDR3 region has the DNA TGCGCCAGCAGCCACCCCTTAGGGGGTGAGCAGTTCTTC. It codes for CASSHPLGGEQFF.

This clone was seen only once. This chain links TRBV18 with TRBJ1-1; no clear D gene. V was clipped by 0 bases and J by 10 bases, with 12 bases between them. Germline values: CDR1 KGHSH, CDR2 LQKENI. The CDR3 length is 13 residues. CDR3 nucleotides: TGTGCCAGCTCACCACCGGCGGGTCTTGTAGCTTTCTTT. This codes for CASSPPAGLVAFF.

The CDR3 sequence: CAISDQGGMRSPLHF. In nucleotides, the CDR3 is TGTGCCATCAGTGACCAGGGGGGTATGAGGTCACCCCTCCACTTT. The chain combines TRBV10-3 with TRBJ1-6; 7 bases match TRBD1. J gave up 10 bases and V 3 bases, and 9 bases lay outside the gene matches. The germline V gene encodes CDR1 ENHRY and CDR2 SYGVKD. CDR3 length: 15 residues.

The chain carries TRBV5-1 and TRBJ1-5; a weak D match, TRBD1 (6 bases). CDR3 length: 13 amino acids. Germline V lookup: CDR1 SGHRS, CDR2 YFSETQ. Trimming removed 4 bases from V and 5 bases from J, with 10 bases in between. CDR3 loop: CASSDRPDQPQHF. For the CDR3, the DNA is TGCGCCAGCAGCGACAGGCCGGATCAGCCCCAGCATTTT.

This chain connects TRBV30 to TRBJ2-3; the D gene is possibly TRBD2 (5 bases). The ends were cut back, 4 bases at V and 6 bases at J, with 17 bases in the middle. This CDR3 contains 14 residues. In germline, CDR1 is GTSNPN, CDR2 SVGIG (reference sequence). CDR3 DNA sequence: TGTGCCTGGAATCTAGCCGACCATCTGGATACGCAGTATTTT. It encodes CAWNLADHLDTQYF.